This T cell receptor beta chain was captured by sequencing in a study of human T cells and chemical hapten exposure (dated by TCRdb to the early 2020s). Study-wide context: Libraries were pooled for sequencing, and per-sample TCR yields varied mainly because of small differences in library volumes within the pool. In alopecia patients, the study followed how the peripheral blood TCR repertoire changed in vivo over primary and secondary sensitization to diphenylcyclopropenone (DPC), a hapten. Each blood RNA sample was used to sequence both TCR alpha and TCR beta chains.

Library creation used RACE. TCRdb records NextSeq 500 as the sequencer. Library preparation attached unique molecular identifiers to individual cDNA molecules for quantitative, reproducible TCR counting. The authors' analysis ran thus. The median number of TCRs per sample was over 85,000, ranging from 23,224 to 690,600. The Decombinator software suite was used to annotate V, J and CDR3 in the TCR reads. For the PS versus PT1 abundance plots, all samples were subsampled to the same number of TCRs (28,000). Expanded TCRs were defined as absent before sensitization and observed at least eight times at the 2-week time point. Starting from the raw public reads, TCRdb applied fastp trimming at Q25, assembled clones with MiXCR and retained in-frame beta chains. Each CDR3 protein gets just one entry, which takes the most common genes and DNA from the rows behind it. In this record, the V and J calls reflect TCRdb's handling and not the investigators' own analysis. The sample yields 100,000 to 150,000 distinct CDR3 sequences; 9% to 10% were counted once. The ten largest clones represent 1.5% to 2% of the sample.

Here is what the overall study found, with its caveats: Repeated subsampling changed both the strength of the expansion versus patch-test correlation and the threshold at which that correlation became significant. The number of TCRs above 1 in 1000 frequency did not change with DPC sensitization; there was no evidence of global repertoire structure alterations.

Including the terminal cysteine and phenylalanine, the CDR3 comprises 18 residues. CDR3 DNA only is kept here, 54 bases in frame from base 1. Clipping removes 0 bases from V and 2 bases from J, with 10 as the unmatched junction base count. Based on the germline V gene, the CDR1 and CDR2 sequences are SGHTA and FQGNSA. This specimen's time point label, per the study, means: healthy volunteer bleed at 2 weeks. Total RNA was extracted from unfractionated whole blood that had been collected in Tempus Blood RNA tubes. Five or six healthy volunteers were used as TCR sequencing controls and were bled at day 0, 2 weeks and 6 weeks. Concerning this clonotype itself: The clone's antigen remains unknown. It has no much larger one-base neighbor in the sample; base qualities were not kept.

Material for sequencing was whole blood. This TCR came from a male donor in good health. Some clones in this sample may be carry-over from other donors' samples. The chain employs TRBV7-2 and TRBJ2-7; 10 bases in the middle match TRBD1. CDR3 loop: CASSLAITGTGVAYEQYF. The DNA is TGTGCCAGCAGCTTAGCTATAACCGGGACAGGGGTGGCCTACGAGCAGTACTTC.